Listed below are T cell receptor beta chains from one sample, sequenced in a study of cytomegalovirus exposure and HLA in healthy donors. Produced via immunoSEQ multiplex PCR; TCRdb's table is partial and in-frame only. Of around 230,000 clones in the sample, just under 80% were seen once. The sequenced material came from PBMCs. The source of these receptors is a boy aged 5-17 years in good health and CMV-seronegative. Each CDR3 is given with its conserved first and last residue.

len | j_gene | v_gene | CDR3aa
14 | TRBJ2-2 | TRBV25-1 | CASRVWGVTGELFF
14 | TRBJ2-7 | TRBV4-2 | CASSQGSYSYEQYF
17 | TRBJ1-1 | TRBV5-1 | CASSRRMDSYSNTEAFF
15 | TRBJ2-2 | TRBV11-3 | CASSLLALGTGELFF
15 | TRBJ1-1 | TRBV29-1 | CSVEDNWTGEAEAFF
12 | TRBJ1-1 | TRBV30 | CALIRGATEAFF
14 | TRBJ1-2 | TRBV6-1 | CASSSTGVNYGYTF
14 | TRBJ2-5 | TRBV30 | CAWTRGLAGETQYF
24 | TRBJ2-3 | TRBV10-3 | CAISESGGRWPSGGPGSNTDTQYF
13 | TRBJ2-3 | TRBV30 | CAWRGQGPDTQYF
14 | TRBJ1-1 | TRBV30 | CAWSGDRSSTEAFF